Following are 16 T cell receptor beta chains from one sample sequenced in a study of PD-L1 blockade in urothelial cancer. Here immunoSEQ multiplex PCR was the method, and the copy in TCRdb shows in-frame clones only, minus some. The sample includes about 50,000 clones, roughly 85% of them seen just once. As for time point: pretreatment peripheral blood. This specimen consisted of PBMCs, obtained around atezolizumab (anti-PD-L1) treatment. The receptors derive from an older woman with urothelial cancer.

The genes are TRBV5-1 and TRBJ2-1; 9 bases map to TRBD2. CDR1 is SGHRS and CDR2 is YFSETQ in the germline V gene. Germline trimming cut 3 bases from V and 2 bases from J; bases unmatched to any gene: 3. There are 15 residues in the CDR3. The CDR3 region has the DNA TGCGCCAGCAGCTCTAGCGGGACAACCTACAATGAGCAGTTCTTC. Its translation is CASSSSGTTYNEQFF.

The gene calls are TRBV14 and TRBJ2-1; the D gene is possibly TRBD2 (6 bases). V lost 3 bases and J lost 2, with 14 bases in between. The CDR3 consists of 16 residues. Per germline, CDR1 SGHDN and CDR2 FVKESK. For the CDR3, the DNA is TGTGCCAGCAGCCAGCCGGGACTGGGGGCCTACAATGAGCAGTTCTTC. Its translation is CASSQPGLGAYNEQFF.

This clone was recorded a few times. At one boundary the junction diverges from the germline segment, which might be a read error. The chain carries TRBV28 and TRBJ2-7, with 14 bases that match TRBD2. Germline V gene sequence: CDR1 MDHEN, CDR2 SYDVKM. This CDR3 comprises 15 residues. CDR3 sequence: CASTLVGLAGGGQYF. The CDR3 DNA reads as TGTGCCAGCACTTTAGTCGGACTAGCGGGAGGAGGGCAGTACTTC.

This chain links TRBV28 with TRBJ2-1, with 10 bases lining up with TRBD2. CDR3 length: 15 amino acids. After removal of 2 bases from V and 7 bases from J, the junction contained 5 bases not matched to a gene. Per germline, CDR1 MDHEN and CDR2 SYDVKM. In nucleotides, the CDR3 is TGTGCCAGCAGTTTACTAGCGGGAGTTATGAATGAGCAGTTCTTC. Its translation: CASSLLAGVMNEQFF.

CDR3 nucleotides: TGTGCCAGCAGTTTGTCGGAGGCCACCCCGTTCTTC. It translates to CASSLSEATPFF. The chain has TRBV28 and TRBJ2-1; the D gene is possibly TRBD2 (5 bases). The CDR3 spans 12 residues. Trimming took off 3 bases at V and 15 bases at J, with 15 bases between the two ends. CDR1 and CDR2 (germline): MDHEN, SYDVKM.

This chain joins TRBV16 and TRBJ2-5; 9 nucleotides align to TRBD2. Germline V gene data show CDR1 as KGHSY and CDR2 as FQNENV. After removal of 5 bases from V and 3 bases from J, the junction contained 22 bases not matched to a gene. This CDR3 is 20 amino acids long. Written as DNA, the CDR3 is TGTGCCAGCAGCGCCACCGGGACTAGCTACTCCTGGGGCTATAAAGAGACCCAGTACTTC. Protein: CASSATGTSYSWGYKETQYF.

The CDR3: CASPNAGRDRGYNEQFF. DNA of the CDR3: TGTGCCAGCCCAAACGCTGGCCGGGACAGGGGTTACAATGAGCAGTTCTTC. The J gene is TRBJ2-1, the V gene TRBV2; 10 bases match TRBD1. The CDR3 has 17 residues. The J segment lost 4 bases and the V segment lost 8 bases, leaving 14 bases of the junction unmatched. The germline V gene encodes CDR1 SNHLY and CDR2 FYNNEI.

The chain combines TRBV19 with TRBJ2-4; possible D gene TRBD1, 5 bases. This CDR3 region has 14 residues. The germline gives CDR1 LNHDA, CDR2 SQIVND (reference sequence). The germline V and J ends were trimmed by 5 bases and 0 bases, with 8 bases remaining between them. The CDR3 DNA reads as TGTGCCAGTAGTGAAGGGGCAGCCAAAAACATTCAGTACTTC. Protein: CASSEGAAKNIQYF. The full variable domain, with the rest looked up from reference TRBV19 and TRBJ2-4, is DGGITQSPKYLFRKEGQNVTLSCEQNLNHDAMYWYRQDPGQGLRLIYYSQIVNDFQKGDIAEGYSVSREKKESFPLTVTSAQKNPTAFYLCASSEGAAKNIQYFGAGTRLSVL.

This clone was counted a single time. V is TRBV2 and J is TRBJ1-1; the match to TRBD1 covers 7 bases. This CDR3 comprises 15 residues. CDR1 is SNHLY and CDR2 is FYNNEI in the germline V gene. V dropped 3 bases and J dropped 4; count of bases not matched to a gene: 8. The CDR3 nucleotides read TGTGCCAGCAGTGATGGGAGACAGGGAACCACTGAAGCTTTCTTT. Translation gives CASSDGRQGTTEAFF.

CDR3 protein: CASSLSPAMNTEAFF. The DNA for the CDR3 is TGTGCCAGCAGCTTATCCCCCGCGATGAACACTGAAGCTTTCTTT. V and J are TRBV7-3 and TRBJ1-1; no clear D. CDR3 length: 15 amino acids. The V end lost 2 bases, the J end lost 0 bases, and 10 bases lay between the germline ends. Germline CDR1 reads SGHTA; CDR2 reads FQGTGA.

This clone was observed a few times. J is TRBJ1-1 and V is TRBV13; TRBD1 might be the D (5 bases). CDR3 size: 11 residues. CDR1 is PRHDT, CDR2 FYEKMQ, per germline (reference sequence). V was shortened by 8 bases and J by 8 bases, with 12 bases between the two germline ends. DNA of the CDR3: TGTGCCAGCGGGGAGGGGCCGGAAGCTTTCTTT. This sequence encodes CASGEGPEAFF. The whole variable domain, filled in from reference TRBV13 and TRBJ1-1, reads AAGVIQSPRHLIKEKRETATLKCYPIPRHDTVYWYQQGPGQDPQFLISFYEKMQSDKGSIPDRFSAQQFSDYHSELNMSSLELGDSALYFCASGEGPEAFFGQGTRLTVV.

The genes are TRBV6-5 and TRBJ2-7; 10 positions agree with TRBD1. The CDR3 is 14 amino acids. Germline V gene sequence: CDR1 MNHEY, CDR2 SVGAGI. V gave up 6 bases and J gave up 4 bases; unmatched junction bases: 6. The CDR3 loop is CASSPGTGDYEQYF. The CDR3, as DNA: TGTGCCAGCAGCCCCGGGACAGGGGATTACGAGCAGTACTTC.

This clone was seen a handful of times. The chain employs TRBV7-9 and TRBJ2-3, with D perhaps matching TRBD2 (5 bases). The CDR3 runs 15 residues. Trimming left V 7 bases short and J 0 bases short, with 14 bases between. From germline, CDR1 is SEHNR and CDR2 FQNEAQ (reference sequence). The CDR3 loop reads CASNFGESSTDTQYF. The CDR3 DNA follows: TGTGCCAGCAACTTCGGGGAGTCTAGCACAGATACGCAGTATTTT.

The V gene is TRBV6-4, the J gene TRBJ1-3; D remains ambiguous. The CDR3 totals 14 residues. From germline, CDR1 is MRHNA and CDR2 SNTAGT. V shed 3 bases and J shed 3 bases, with 9 bases lying between them. CDR3 nucleotides: TGTGCCAGCAGTGATGAGGGCTATGGAAACACCATATATTTT. Its protein is CASSDEGYGNTIYF.

This clone was counted a single time. The chain employs TRBV5-4 and TRBJ2-3, with D unresolved. V lost 1 base, J lost 4 bases, and 10 bases lay in between. From germline, CDR1 is SGHNT and CDR2 YYREEE (reference sequence). The CDR3 runs 14 residues. The CDR3 region has the DNA TGTGCCAGCAGCTTGTTCCCGTCGGCAGATACGCAGTATTTT. Residues: CASSLFPSADTQYF.

This chain uses TRBV10-3 with TRBJ2-5; 7 bases are shared with TRBD1. The CDR3 length is 15 residues. Germline CDR1 is ENHRY and CDR2 is SYGVKD. J gave up 5 bases and V 2 bases, and 8 bases lay outside the gene matches. CDR3 amino acids: CAISETRQGSETQYF. In DNA form, the CDR3 reads TGTGCCATCAGTGAGACTCGACAGGGTTCGGAGACCCAGTACTTC.